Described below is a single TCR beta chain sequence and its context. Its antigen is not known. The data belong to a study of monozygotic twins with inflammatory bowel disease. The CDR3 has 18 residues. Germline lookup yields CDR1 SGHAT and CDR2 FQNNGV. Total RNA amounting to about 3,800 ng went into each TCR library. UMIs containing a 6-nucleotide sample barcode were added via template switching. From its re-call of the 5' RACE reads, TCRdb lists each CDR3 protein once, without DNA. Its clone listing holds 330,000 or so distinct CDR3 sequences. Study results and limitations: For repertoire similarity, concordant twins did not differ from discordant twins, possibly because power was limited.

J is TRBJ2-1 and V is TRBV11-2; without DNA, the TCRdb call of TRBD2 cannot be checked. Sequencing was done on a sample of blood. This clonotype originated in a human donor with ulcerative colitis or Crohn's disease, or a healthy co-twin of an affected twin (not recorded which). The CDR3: CASSPFTAPGVAYNEQFF.